This TCR beta chain is from a study of blood T cell repertoires in COVID-19 (dated by TCRdb to the early 2020s). About the study as a whole: Collaborator samples came from the United States, Italy and Spain and covered acute and convalescent phases of COVID-19. The samples were drawn from two sources: the first 160 participants of the ongoing ImmuneRACE study, and 1,000 to 1,500 subjects contributed by 6 global collaborators. Nearly every sample came with metadata listing a de-identified subject ID, COVID-19 status, age in years and sex. The repertoires were made available in a free public database intended to serve as a resource for research on the immune response to SARS-CoV-2. The prospective study material was composed of cDNA or gDNA derived from T cells, B-cell-depleted T cells, or PBMCs. HLA class I and class II types, where available, came from metadata supplied by the sample provider rather than from assay-based typing. Subjects who had been exposed to COVID-19, were actively infected with it, or had recovered from it provided the deeply sampled blood TCRbeta repertoires that made up the dataset.

Participants in the prospective study were enrolled through a virtual design, were aged about 18 to 100 years, and lived in approximately 25 United States geographic areas. In the prospective study, cohorts were assigned on the basis of participant-reported clinical history obtained from a screening survey and a study questionnaire. In the prospective study, whole blood, serum and a nasopharyngeal or oropharyngeal swab were collected from each participant by mobile phlebotomists. Additional blood draws and questionnaires over a 2-month period could optionally be provided by prospective study participants. Before DNA extraction, blood samples from the prospective study were shipped at room temperature or frozen. Worth noting for this clone: Its recognized antigen is unknown. There are no base qualities to consult, and no much larger clone falls within one base.

The immunoSEQ Assay, a bias-controlled multiplex PCR, was used to amplify TCRbeta CDR3 regions from genomic DNA. For the original study's pipeline: Nucleated cell counts per sample were estimated from amplification of reference gene primers within the assay. To quantify the absolute abundance of each unique TCRbeta CDR3 rearrangement, sequence reads were collapsed and filtered. For each sample, productive Simpson clonality was calculated as the square root of Simpson's diversity index across productive rearrangements. TCRdb obtained this table from immuneACCESS and retained in-frame rearrangements with V and J assigned. These tables miss some clones; where compared with another copy, unresolved V genes account for less than half of the shortfall, and the remainder is unexplained. D and trimming were read from the DNA, whereas the V and J calls and clone size are those reported in that table. A total of hundreds of thousands of clones appear in this sample, approximately 90% of them only once. Jointly, the top ten make up about 2.1% of the sample.

Findings and caveats that apply to the study as a whole: Clinical and demographic metadata were provided uncurated, with the amount varying by source and participant.

There are 15 amino acids in the CDR3, from cysteine to phenylalanine inclusive. Left in the record is the CDR3 DNA by itself, 45 bases read in frame from the first base. CDR1 and CDR2, looked up from the germline V gene, are SGHAT and FQNNGV. V is reduced by 7 bases and J by 0 bases, leaving a spacing of 13 bases between them. The receptor comes from a woman under 30 with acute COVID-19. The chain employs TRBV11-2 and TRBJ1-3; the best D guess is TRBD1, with 6 bases matching. Sequenced sample: PBMCs or T cells enriched from blood (not recorded which). The nucleotide sequence is TGTGCCAGCACCAAGACAGGCCACTCTGGAAACACCATATATTTT. This encodes CASTKTGHSGNTIYF.